Below are 13 T cell receptor beta chains sequenced from a single sample in a study of shared clonotypes between healthy human individuals. Sequencing used immunoSEQ multiplex PCR; TCRdb keeps in-frame clones, though not all of them. The repertoire holds some 470,000 clones, 60% to 85% seen once, with roughly 13% in the top ten. Sequences were obtained from PBMCs. These receptors were obtained from a woman between 40 and 55 years old in good health. Some clones in this sample may be carry-over from other donors' samples.

J is TRBJ2-7 and V is TRBV7-3; D remains unclear. Per the germline V gene, CDR1 is SGHTA and CDR2 is FQGTGA. Between the trimmed V and J ends, which lost 2 bases and 0 bases, there was a span of 17 bases. The CDR3 runs 17 residues. CDR3 loop: CASSLFQTKGSSYEQYF. The CDR3 coding sequence is TGTGCCAGCAGCTTATTCCAGACGAAGGGAAGCTCCTACGAGCAGTACTTC.

The genes are TRBV4-3 and TRBJ2-1; D might be TRBD2 (6 bases). Trimming pared 0 bases from V and 5 bases from J, leaving 8 bases between. The germline V gene has CDR1 LGHNA and CDR2 YSLEER. This CDR3 spans 14 amino acids. Written as DNA, the CDR3 is TGCGCCAGCAGCCAAGAGACTAGAAACAATGAGCAGTTCTTC. Translated, it gives CASSQETRNNEQFF.

The V call is TRBV4-2, the J call TRBJ1-1, with 9 bases fitting TRBD1. This CDR3 contains 15 residues. V shed 2 bases and J 11 bases; nucleotides not matched to a gene: 12. From germline, CDR1 is LGHNA and CDR2 YNFKEQ. CDR3 DNA: TGTGCCAGCAGCCAACAGGACAGGGGATACTTGTGGGCTTTCTTT. This encodes CASSQQDRGYLWAFF.

The rearrangement joins TRBV6-5 to TRBJ2-7, with TRBD2 identical over 8 bases. J gave up 1 base and V 6 bases, and 8 bases lay outside the gene matches. The CDR3 sequence is 15 residues long. The germline gives CDR1 MNHEY, CDR2 SVGAGI. CDR3 in amino acids: CASRLGRGGSYEQYF. CDR3 DNA sequence: TGTGCCAGCAGGTTAGGCCGGGGGGGATCCTACGAGCAGTACTTC.

The gene calls are TRBV11-2 and TRBJ2-2; 8 positions match TRBD2. Germline loops: CDR1 SGHAT, CDR2 FQNNGV. V dropped 2 bases and J dropped 3; count of bases not matched to a gene: 5. This CDR3 contains 16 residues. CDR3 amino acids: CASSLSGGWDTGELFF. CDR3 DNA sequence: TGTGCCAGCAGCTTATCGGGGGGGTGGGACACCGGGGAGCTGTTTTTT.

The chain uses TRBV30 and TRBJ2-5; 7 bases map to TRBD1. J was trimmed by 2 bases and V by 2 bases; bases with no gene match: 5. Germline loops: CDR1 GTSNPN, CDR2 SVGIG (reference sequence). This CDR3 is built from 14 residues. Here the CDR3 reads CAWSPGQKQETQYF. DNA for the CDR3: TGTGCCTGGAGTCCGGGACAGAAACAAGAGACCCAGTACTTC.

Of note for this clone: The junction shows a germline mismatch at one end, possibly a read error. This specimen includes other DNA sequences encoding the same CDR3. The chain couples TRBV30 to TRBJ1-5; D is ambiguous. Germline V gene lookup returns CDR1 GTSNPN and CDR2 SVGIG (reference sequence). The CDR3 length is 17 residues. The DNA of the CDR3 is TGTGCCTGGAGTCCACCCCGTGGCCCATTGGGGAATCCGCCCCAGCACTTT. Its translation: CAWSPPRGPLGNPPQHF.

This rearrangement joins TRBV30 to TRBJ1-2; 7 positions agree with TRBD1. CDR3 size: 12 residues. Germline assignment: CDR1 GTSNPN and CDR2 SVGIG (reference sequence). The V and J ends lost 0 bases and 10 bases, in that order; junction bases with no gene match: 5. The CDR3 nucleotides read TGTGCCTGGAGTGTACTGGGACAGACCTACACCTTC. This translates into CAWSVLGQTYTF.

V and J are TRBV7-9 and TRBJ2-2; D possibly corresponds to TRBD2 (6 bases). CDR1 SEHNR and CDR2 FQNEAQ come from the germline V gene (reference sequence). V lost 2 bases and J lost 0, with 10 bases in between. The CDR3 has 16 residues. The CDR3: CASSLYLASNTGELFF. CDR3 bases: TGTGCCAGCAGCTTATATCTAGCGTCGAACACCGGGGAGCTGTTTTTT.

This chain uses TRBV7-8 with TRBJ2-2; D is undetermined. The CDR3 has 14 amino acids. V lost 2 bases, J lost 8 bases, and 12 bases lay in between. CDR1 and CDR2 from the germline V gene are SGHVS and FQNEAQ. DNA of the CDR3: TGTGCCAGCAGCTTACGCCGAGAGACTGGGGAGCTGTTTTTT. The encoded protein is CASSLRRETGELFF.

This clone was picked up many times. V usage is TRBV7-2 and J usage is TRBJ2-1, with a tentative D call TRBD2 (6 bases). The CDR3 is 13 residues long. Trimming took 3 bases from V and 7 from J, leaving 10 bases between them. In germline, CDR1 is SGHTA, CDR2 FQGNSA. The CDR3 DNA is TGTGCCAGCAGCTTCCCAGGGAGGAATGAGCAGTTCTTC. Its protein product is CASSFPGRNEQFF.

A single count supports this clone. A read error may account for a junction end that differs from germline. The chain has TRBV7-6 and TRBJ2-1; D is possibly TRBD2 (6 bases). The CDR3 sequence is 13 residues long. Per the germline V gene, CDR1 is SGHVS and CDR2 is FNYEAQ. CDR3 residues: CASTLGWGDEQFF. Here the CDR3 DNA reads TGTGCCAGCACCTTAGGTTGGGGGGATGAGCAGTTCTTC.

At least ten counts were recorded for this clone. The V and J genes are TRBV5-1 and TRBJ2-1; 12 bases agree with TRBD2. V lost 3 bases, J lost 6 bases, and 1 base stayed unmatched. Germline CDR1 is SGHRS and CDR2 is YFSETQ. The CDR3 has 14 residues. CDR3 sequence: CASSSTSGSNEQFF. In nucleotides, the CDR3 is TGCGCCAGCAGCTCGACTAGCGGGAGCAATGAGCAGTTCTTC.